In this sample, the clone carrying this T cell receptor beta chain turned up many times. The record originates from a study of neurological immune-mediated disorders. The V gene lost 5 bases and the J gene lost 7 bases, with 21 bases spanning the gap. The CDR3 totals 15 residues. The V gene's germline CDR1 is SGHTA and CDR2 FQGNSA. The unsorted libraries were prepared from 2 million PBMCs (stored at -80 C). The authors produced cDNA by 5'RACE using 10-nucleotide random UMIs. Over 180 million TCR-beta sequences, together covering 15-18 subjects, were produced by every individual sequencing run that was carried out. TCRdb called the 5' RACE reads again in MiXCR, with one record for every CDR3 protein. The data hold approximately 48,000 distinct CDR3 sequences, with about 9.4% observed a single time.

This TCR derives from a man between 65 and 80 years old with HTLV-1-associated myelopathy (HAM/TSP). The gene calls are TRBV7-2 and TRBJ2-7; D possibly matches TRBD1 or TRBD2 (6 bases each). Sequencing was done on a sample of PBMCs. The CDR3 DNA follows: TGTGCCAGCAGCCCTGGGGGGCTAGCTGCTCGGGAGCAGTACTTC. It codes for CASSPGGLAAREQYF.